This TCR beta chain was found in a study of regulatory dendritic cells for organ transplantation. The V gene's germline CDR1 is MGHRA and CDR2 YSYEKL. V lost 4 bases and J lost 2; bases outside the gene matches: 9. This CDR3 has 16 amino acids. As for this clone: Its antigen is not known.

Assay: immunoSEQ multiplex PCR; the TCRdb copy retains only in-frame clones and omits some. Of about 12,000 clones listed, roughly 60% are singletons. Allogeneic regulatory or mature dendritic cells were co-cultured for under six days with CFSE-labeled sorted T cells at 1:10. Memory T cells were CD45RO+, naive were CD45RA+, sorted by FACS. The sequence was collected from a human donor in good health. The sequencing sample was made of naive CD8+ T cells from blood cultured with dendritic cells. As for subset: CD45RA+ naive T cells. The chain couples TRBV4-1 to TRBJ2-7; TRBD1 matches 9 bases. The CDR3 nucleotides are TGCGCCAGCAGCCCGCTTTTACAGGGGGCCCCCTACGAGCAGTACTTC. It encodes CASSPLLQGAPYEQYF.